The source of this T cell receptor (beta chain) is a study of blood T cells in healthy people across ages. The CDR3 is 16 amino acids. Germline V gene sequence: CDR1 WNHNN, CDR2 SYGVQD (reference sequence). After removal of 0 bases from V and 3 bases from J, the junction contained 7 bases not matched to a gene. PCR was performed a second time for about 6 to 12 cycles using a sample-barcoded 5' primer and a J-beta primer mix. One entry per CDR3 protein results from TCRdb running MiXCR on the 5' RACE reads. The sample yields about 730,000 distinct CDR3 sequences, 35% to 45% seen once. Findings and caveats of the study: Greater diversity and more naive CD4+ cells were seen in long-lived donors than in aged donors. Naive T cell percentage strongly correlated with TCR beta diversity. Roughly linearly, TCR beta diversity per million T cells fell as age increased.

This clonotype was observed once. Its matching antigen is unknown. This receptor was taken from a woman aged 55-75 years in good health. The chain carries TRBV10-1 and TRBJ2-7; 8 bases map to TRBD1. Sequencing was done on a sample of blood. In DNA, the CDR3 is TGCGCCAGCAGTGAGTCAGGACAGGGTTCGGGCTACGAGCAGTACTTC. Translated: CASSESGQGSGYEQYF.